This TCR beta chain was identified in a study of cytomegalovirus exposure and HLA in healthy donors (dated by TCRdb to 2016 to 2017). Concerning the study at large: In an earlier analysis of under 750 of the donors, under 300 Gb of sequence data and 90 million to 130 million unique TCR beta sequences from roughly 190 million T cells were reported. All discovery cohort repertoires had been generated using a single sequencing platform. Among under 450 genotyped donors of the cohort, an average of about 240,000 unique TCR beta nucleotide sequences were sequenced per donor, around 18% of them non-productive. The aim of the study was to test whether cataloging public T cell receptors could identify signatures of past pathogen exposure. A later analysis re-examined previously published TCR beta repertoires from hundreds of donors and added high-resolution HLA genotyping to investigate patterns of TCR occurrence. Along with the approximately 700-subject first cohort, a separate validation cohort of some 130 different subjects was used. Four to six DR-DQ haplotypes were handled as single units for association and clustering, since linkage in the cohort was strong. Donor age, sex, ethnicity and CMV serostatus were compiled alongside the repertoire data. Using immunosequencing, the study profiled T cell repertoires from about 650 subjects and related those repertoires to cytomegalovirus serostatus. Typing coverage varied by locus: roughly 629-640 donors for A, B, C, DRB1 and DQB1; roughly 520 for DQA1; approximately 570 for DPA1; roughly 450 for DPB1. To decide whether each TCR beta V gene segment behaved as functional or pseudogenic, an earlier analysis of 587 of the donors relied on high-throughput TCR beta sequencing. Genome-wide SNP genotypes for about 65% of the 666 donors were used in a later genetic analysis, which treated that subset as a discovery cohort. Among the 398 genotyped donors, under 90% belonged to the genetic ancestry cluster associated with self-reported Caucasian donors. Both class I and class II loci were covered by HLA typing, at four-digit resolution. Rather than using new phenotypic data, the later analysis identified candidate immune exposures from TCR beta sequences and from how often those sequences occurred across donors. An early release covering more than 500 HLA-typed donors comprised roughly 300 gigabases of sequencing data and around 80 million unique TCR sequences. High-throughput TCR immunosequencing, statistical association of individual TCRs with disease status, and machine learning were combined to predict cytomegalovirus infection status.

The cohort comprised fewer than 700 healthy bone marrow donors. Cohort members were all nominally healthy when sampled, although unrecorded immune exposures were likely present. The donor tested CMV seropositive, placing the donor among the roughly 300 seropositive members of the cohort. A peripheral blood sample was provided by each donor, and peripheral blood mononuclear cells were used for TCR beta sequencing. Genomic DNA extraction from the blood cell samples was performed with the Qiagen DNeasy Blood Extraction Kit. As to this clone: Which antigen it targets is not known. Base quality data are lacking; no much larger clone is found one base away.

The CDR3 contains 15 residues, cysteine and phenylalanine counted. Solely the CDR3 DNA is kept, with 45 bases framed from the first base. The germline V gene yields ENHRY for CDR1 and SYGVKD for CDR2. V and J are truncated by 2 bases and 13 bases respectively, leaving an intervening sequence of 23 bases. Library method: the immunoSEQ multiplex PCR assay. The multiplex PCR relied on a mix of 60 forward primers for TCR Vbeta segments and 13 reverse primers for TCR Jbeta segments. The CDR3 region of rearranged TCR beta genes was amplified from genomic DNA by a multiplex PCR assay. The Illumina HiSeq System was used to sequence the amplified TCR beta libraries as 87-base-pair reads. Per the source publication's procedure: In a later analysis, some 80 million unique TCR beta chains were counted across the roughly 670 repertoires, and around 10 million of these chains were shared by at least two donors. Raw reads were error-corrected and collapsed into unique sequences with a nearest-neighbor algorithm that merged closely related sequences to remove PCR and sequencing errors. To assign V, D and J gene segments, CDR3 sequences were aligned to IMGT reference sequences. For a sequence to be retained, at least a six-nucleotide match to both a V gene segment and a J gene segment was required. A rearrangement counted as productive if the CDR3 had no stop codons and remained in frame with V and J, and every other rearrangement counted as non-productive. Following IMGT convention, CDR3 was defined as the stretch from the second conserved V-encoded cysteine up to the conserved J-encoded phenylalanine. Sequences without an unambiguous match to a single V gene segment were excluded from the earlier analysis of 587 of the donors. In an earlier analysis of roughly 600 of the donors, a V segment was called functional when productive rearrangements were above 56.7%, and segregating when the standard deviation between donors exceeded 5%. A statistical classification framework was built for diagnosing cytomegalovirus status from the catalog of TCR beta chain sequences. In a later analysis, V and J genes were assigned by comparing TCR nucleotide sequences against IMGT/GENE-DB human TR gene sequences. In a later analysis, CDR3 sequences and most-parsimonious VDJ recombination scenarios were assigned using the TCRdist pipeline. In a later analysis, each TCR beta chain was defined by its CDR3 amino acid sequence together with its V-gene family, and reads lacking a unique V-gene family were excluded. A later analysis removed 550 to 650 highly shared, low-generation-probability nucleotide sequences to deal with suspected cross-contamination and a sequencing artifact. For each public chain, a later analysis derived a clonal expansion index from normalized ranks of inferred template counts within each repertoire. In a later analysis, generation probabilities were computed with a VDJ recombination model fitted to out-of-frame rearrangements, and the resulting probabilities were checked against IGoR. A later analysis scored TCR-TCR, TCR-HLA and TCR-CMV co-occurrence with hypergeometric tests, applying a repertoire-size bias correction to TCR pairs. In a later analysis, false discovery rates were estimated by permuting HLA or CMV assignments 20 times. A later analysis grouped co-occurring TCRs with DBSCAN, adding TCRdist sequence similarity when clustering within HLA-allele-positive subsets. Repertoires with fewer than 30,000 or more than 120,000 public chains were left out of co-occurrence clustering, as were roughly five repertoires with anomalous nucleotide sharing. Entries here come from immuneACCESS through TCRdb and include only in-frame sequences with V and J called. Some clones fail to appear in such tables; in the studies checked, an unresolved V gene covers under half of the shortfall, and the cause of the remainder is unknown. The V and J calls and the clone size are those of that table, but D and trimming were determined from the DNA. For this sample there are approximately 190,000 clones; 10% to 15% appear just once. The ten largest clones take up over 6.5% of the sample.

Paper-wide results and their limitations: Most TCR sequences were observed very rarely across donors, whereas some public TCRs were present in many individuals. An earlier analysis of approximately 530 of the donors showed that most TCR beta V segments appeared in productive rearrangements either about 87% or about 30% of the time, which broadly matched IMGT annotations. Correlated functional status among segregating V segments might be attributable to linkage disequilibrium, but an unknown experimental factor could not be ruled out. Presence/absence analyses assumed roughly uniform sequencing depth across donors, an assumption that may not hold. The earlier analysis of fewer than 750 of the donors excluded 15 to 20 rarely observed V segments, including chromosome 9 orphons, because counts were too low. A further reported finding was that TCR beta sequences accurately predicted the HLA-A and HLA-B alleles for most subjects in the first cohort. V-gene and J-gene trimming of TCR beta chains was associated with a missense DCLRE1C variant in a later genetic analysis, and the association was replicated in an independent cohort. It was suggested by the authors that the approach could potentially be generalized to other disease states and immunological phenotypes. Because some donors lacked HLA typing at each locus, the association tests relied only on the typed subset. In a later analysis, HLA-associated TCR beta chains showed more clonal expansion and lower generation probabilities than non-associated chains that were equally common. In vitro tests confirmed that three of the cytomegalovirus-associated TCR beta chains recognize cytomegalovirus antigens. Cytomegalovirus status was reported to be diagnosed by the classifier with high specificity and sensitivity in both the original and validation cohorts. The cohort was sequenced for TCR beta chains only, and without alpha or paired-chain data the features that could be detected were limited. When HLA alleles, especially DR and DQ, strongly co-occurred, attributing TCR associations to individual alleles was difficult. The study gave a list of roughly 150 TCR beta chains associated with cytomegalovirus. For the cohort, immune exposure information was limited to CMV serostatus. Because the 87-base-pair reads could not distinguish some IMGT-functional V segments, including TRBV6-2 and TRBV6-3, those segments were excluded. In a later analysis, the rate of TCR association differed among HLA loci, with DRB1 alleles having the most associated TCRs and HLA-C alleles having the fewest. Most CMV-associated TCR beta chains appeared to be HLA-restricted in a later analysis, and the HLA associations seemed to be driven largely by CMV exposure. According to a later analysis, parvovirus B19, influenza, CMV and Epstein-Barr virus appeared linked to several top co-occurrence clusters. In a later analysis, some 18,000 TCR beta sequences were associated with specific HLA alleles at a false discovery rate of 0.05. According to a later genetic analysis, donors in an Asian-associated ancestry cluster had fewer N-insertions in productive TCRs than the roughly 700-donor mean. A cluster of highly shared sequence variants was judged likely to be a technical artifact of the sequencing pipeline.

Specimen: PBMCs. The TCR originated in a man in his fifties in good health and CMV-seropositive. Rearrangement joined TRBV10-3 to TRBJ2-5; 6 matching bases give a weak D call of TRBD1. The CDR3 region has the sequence CAISEAGQPPRAPYF. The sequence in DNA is TGTGCCATCAGTGAGGCCGGACAGCCACCCAGGGCCCCGTACTTC.